Included here is one TCR beta chain sequence, with context. The record originates from a study of blood T cells in healthy people across ages. No fewer than 6 million PBMCs went into each sample. Primed by a sample-barcoded 5' primer and a J-beta primer mix, a second PCR proceeded for roughly 6 to 12 cycles. From the 5' RACE reads, TCRdb called clonotypes with MiXCR, one entry per CDR3 protein. This sample yields roughly 1 million distinct CDR3 sequences, of which roughly a quarter are seen a single time; around 0.7% belongs to the top ten. Germline V gives CDR1 MNHEY, CDR2 SVGAGI. The V and J ends lost 3 bases and 5 bases respectively, with 13 bases between them. This CDR3 is built from 14 residues. Separately, the same data were catalogued under a study of T cells of mothers and their children. As that report states: A few healthy Caucasian mothers and their six children donated.

J is TRBJ2-5 and V is TRBV6-5; possibly TRBD1 for D (5 bases). This clonotype was obtained from a girl aged 2 to 9 in good health. Sequenced material: blood. In DNA, the CDR3 is TGTGCCAGCAGTTATGGGGCTAGTTGGGAGACCCAGTACTTC. Its protein is CASSYGASWETQYF.